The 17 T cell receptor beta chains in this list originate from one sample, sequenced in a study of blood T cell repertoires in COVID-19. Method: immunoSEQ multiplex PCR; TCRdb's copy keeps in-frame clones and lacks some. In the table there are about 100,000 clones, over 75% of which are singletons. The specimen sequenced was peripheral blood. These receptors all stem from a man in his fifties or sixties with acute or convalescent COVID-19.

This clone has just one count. In DNA, the CDR3 is TGTGCCAGCACACATCAATTTTACGCCTCCTACGAGCAGTACTTC. Translation: CASTHQFYASYEQYF. The chain uses TRBV7-9 and TRBJ2-7; D is unresolved. This CDR3 has 15 amino acids. The germline CDR1 and CDR2 sequences are SEHNR and FQNEAQ (reference sequence). The ends were cut back, 7 bases at V and 0 bases at J, with 16 bases in the middle.

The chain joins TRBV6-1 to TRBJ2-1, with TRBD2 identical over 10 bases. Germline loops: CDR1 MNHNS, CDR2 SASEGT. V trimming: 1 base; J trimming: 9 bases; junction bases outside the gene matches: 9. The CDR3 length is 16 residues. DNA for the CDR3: TGTGCCAGCAGTGAAGGTCTAGCGGGAGTATCGGGTGAGCAGTTCTTC. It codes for CASSEGLAGVSGEQFF.

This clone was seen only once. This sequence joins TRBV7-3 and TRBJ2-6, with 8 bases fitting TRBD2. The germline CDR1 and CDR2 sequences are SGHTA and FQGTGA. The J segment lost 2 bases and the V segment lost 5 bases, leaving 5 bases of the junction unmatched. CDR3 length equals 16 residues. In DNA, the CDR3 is TGTGCCAGCAGCCGGGAGGGGGGCGCTGGGGCCAACGTCCTGACTTTC. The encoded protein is CASSREGGAGANVLTF. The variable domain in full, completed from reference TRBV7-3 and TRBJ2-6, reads GAGVSQTPSNKVTEKGKYVELRCDPISGHTALYWYRQSLGQGPEFLIYFQGTGAADDSGLPNDRFFAVRPEGSVSTLKIQRTERGDSAVYLCASSREGGAGANVLTFGAGSRLTVL.

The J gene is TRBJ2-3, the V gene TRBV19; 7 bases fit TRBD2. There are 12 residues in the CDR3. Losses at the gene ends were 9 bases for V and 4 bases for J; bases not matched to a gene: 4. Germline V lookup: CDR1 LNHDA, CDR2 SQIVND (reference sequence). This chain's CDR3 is CARAGRADTQYF. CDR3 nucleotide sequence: TGTGCCAGAGCGGGACGGGCAGATACGCAGTATTTT.

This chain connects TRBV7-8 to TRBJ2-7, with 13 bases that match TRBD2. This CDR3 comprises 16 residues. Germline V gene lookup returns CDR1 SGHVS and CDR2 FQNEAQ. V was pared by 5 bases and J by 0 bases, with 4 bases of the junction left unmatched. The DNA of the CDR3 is TGTGCCAGCAGCCGGAGGACTAGCGGGAGCTCCTACGAGCAGTACTTC. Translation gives CASSRRTSGSSYEQYF.

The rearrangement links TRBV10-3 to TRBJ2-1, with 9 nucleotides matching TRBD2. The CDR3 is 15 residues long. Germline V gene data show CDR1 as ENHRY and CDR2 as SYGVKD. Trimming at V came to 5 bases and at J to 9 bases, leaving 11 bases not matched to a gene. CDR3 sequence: CAISTLAGESSEQFF. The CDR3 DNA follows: TGTGCCATCAGTACATTAGCGGGAGAGAGTTCTGAGCAGTTCTTC.

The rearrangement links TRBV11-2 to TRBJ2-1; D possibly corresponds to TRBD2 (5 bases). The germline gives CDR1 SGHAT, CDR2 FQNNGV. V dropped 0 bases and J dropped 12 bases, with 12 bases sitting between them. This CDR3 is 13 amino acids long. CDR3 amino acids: CASSLDRGRWQFF. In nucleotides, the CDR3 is TGTGCCAGCAGCTTAGATCGAGGGAGATGGCAGTTCTTC.

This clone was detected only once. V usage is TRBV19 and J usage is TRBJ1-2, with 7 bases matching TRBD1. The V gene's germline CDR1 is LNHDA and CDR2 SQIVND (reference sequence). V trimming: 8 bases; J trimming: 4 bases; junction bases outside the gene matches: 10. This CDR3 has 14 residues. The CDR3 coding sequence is TGTGCCAGTTCTCAGGACAGGCAGTCCTATGGCTACACCTTC. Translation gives CASSQDRQSYGYTF.

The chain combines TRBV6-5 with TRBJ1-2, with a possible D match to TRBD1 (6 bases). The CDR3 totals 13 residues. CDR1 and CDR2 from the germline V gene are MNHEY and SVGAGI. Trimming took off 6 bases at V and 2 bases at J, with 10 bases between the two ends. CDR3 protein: CASRRTGNYGYTF. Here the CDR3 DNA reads TGTGCCAGCAGACGAACAGGGAACTATGGCTACACCTTC.

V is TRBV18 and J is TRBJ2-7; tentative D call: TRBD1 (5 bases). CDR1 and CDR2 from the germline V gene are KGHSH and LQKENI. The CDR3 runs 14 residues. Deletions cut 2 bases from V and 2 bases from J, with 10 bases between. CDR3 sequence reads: CASSPFSGPYEQYF. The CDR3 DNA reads TGTGCCAGCTCACCATTCTCAGGGCCCTACGAGCAGTACTTC.

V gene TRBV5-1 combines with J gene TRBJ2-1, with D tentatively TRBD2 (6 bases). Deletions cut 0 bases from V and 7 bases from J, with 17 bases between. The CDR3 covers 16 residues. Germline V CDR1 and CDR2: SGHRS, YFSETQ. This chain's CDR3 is CASSLEVSGGGNEQFF. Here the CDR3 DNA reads TGCGCCAGCAGCTTGGAGGTTAGCGGAGGAGGGAATGAGCAGTTCTTC. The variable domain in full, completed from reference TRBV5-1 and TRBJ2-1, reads KAGVTQTPRYLIKTRGQQVTLSCSPISGHRSVSWYQQTPGQGLQFLFEYFSETQRNKGNFPGRFSGRQFSNSRSEMNVSTLELGDSALYLCASSLEVSGGGNEQFFGPGTRLTVL.

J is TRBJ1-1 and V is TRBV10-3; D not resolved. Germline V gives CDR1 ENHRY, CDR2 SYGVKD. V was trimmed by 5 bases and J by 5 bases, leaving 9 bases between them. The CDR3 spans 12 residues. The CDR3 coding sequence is TGTGCCATCAGTTCTAGGGAGACTGAAGCTTTCTTT. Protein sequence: CAISSRETEAFF.

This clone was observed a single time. Written as DNA, the CDR3 is TGCAGCGTTGTGGCAGGGGACAGGCAATCCTACAATGAGCAGTTCTTC. This gives the protein CSVVAGDRQSYNEQFF. The rearrangement links TRBV29-1 to TRBJ2-1, with TRBD1 matching over 8 bases. With 4 bases clipped from V and 1 base from J, the junction kept 9 bases outside the gene matches. Per germline, CDR1 SQVTM and CDR2 ANQGSEA. CDR3 length equals 16 residues.

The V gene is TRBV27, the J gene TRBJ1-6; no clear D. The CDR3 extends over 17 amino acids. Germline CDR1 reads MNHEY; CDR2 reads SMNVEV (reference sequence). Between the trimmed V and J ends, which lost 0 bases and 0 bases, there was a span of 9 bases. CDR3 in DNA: TGTGCCAGCAGTTTATCGGACTGGAGCTCCTATAATTCACCCCTCCACTTT. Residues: CASSLSDWSSYNSPLHF.

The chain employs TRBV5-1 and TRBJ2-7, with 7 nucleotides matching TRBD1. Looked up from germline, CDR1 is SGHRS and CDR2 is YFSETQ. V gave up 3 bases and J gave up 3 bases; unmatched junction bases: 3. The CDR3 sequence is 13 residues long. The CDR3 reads CASSSTGNYEQYF. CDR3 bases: TGCGCCAGCAGCTCGACAGGGAACTACGAGCAGTACTTC.

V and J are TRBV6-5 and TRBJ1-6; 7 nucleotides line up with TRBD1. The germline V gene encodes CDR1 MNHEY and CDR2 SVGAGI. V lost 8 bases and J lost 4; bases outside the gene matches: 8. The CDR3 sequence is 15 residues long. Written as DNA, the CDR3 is TGTGCCAGCCTGAGGGCGGGACAGTATAATTCACCCCTCCACTTT. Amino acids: CASLRAGQYNSPLHF.

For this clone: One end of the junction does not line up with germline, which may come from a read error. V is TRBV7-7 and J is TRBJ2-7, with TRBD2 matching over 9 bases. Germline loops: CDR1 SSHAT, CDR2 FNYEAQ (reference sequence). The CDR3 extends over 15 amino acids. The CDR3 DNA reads TGTGCTAGCAGCTTAGCGGCGGGGGGGAGATACGAGCAGTACTTC. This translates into CASSLAAGGRYEQYF.